This TCR beta chain is from a study of T cells in Graves' hyperthyroidism and ophthalmopathy. This CDR3 spans 15 amino acids. The germline V gene has CDR1 SEHNR and CDR2 FQNEAQ (reference sequence). Study-wide results and caveats: Ophthalmopathy got predicted by the model a median roughly six months before its onset.

The source material, RNA transcripts, was used to amplify TCR beta CDR3 regions. The TCR CDR3 was amplified in a first-round RT-PCR using the HTBI primer set. TCRdb reprocessed the multiplex PCR reads via MiXCR and lists one record per CDR3 protein. This table has 600,000 to 700,000 distinct CDR3 sequences, about 45% appearing once. This clonotype was observed a handful of times. Its antigen is unknown. Sequence at one end of the junction differs from germline and may be a read error. Diagnoses were established using clinical symptoms, serum thyroxine and TRAb, thyroid ultrasound and orbital computed tomography.

The chain recombines TRBV7-9 with TRBJ1-4; 9 bases are shared with TRBD1. This TCR came from an adult man with Graves' disease, either hyperthyroidism or ophthalmopathy (not recorded which). Sequenced sample: peripheral blood or thyroid tissue (not recorded which). This CDR3 is CASSHRDRANEKLFF. CDR3 DNA: TGCGCCAGCAGCCACCGGGACAGGGCCAATGAAAAACTGTTTTTT.